This T cell receptor beta chain is from a study of CXCR3 chemokines and chemotherapy response in bladder cancer. TCRdb analysed the PCR reads with MiXCR anew, one entry per CDR3 protein. The sample comprises about 8,900 distinct CDR3 sequences, more than 20% of which are singletons, and around 8.1% rests with the top ten. Specimen collection occurred from a patient whose treatment included neoadjuvant chemotherapy. This clonotype originated in a human donor with bladder cancer that did not respond to neoadjuvant chemotherapy.

CDR3 in DNA: TGTGCCACCAGTGACTCGGGACAGGTTGGCACTGAAGCTTTCTTT. The encoded protein is CATSDSGQVGTEAFF. The chain joins TRBV24-1 to TRBJ1-1; 8 bases fit TRBD1. Losses at the gene ends were 4 bases for V and 4 bases for J; bases not matched to a gene: 7. The CDR3 loop spans 15 amino acids. CDR1 is KGHDR, CDR2 SFDVKD, per germline.